This TCR beta chain was profiled in a study of beta chain features in type 1 diabetes. Broader study findings: For Type 1 diabetes patients, all four CD4+ subsets carried TCRB CDR3s that were moderately but significantly shorter.

Every bit of the isolated RNA underwent reverse transcription, so sequencing read expressed TCRB transcripts. Method: immunoSEQ multiplex PCR; TCRdb's copy keeps in-frame clones and lacks some. The sample has about 340,000 clones, roughly 12% seen once. V was cut by 0 bases and J by 3 bases, with 7 bases left in between. Germline-derived CDR1 and CDR2 are SGHRS and YFSETQ. The CDR3 is made up of 14 amino acids. Comments on this clone: Antigen: not known.

Sequenced material: naive CD4+ T cells from blood. The chain has TRBV5-1 and TRBJ2-1; weak D call: TRBD1 (6 bases). This TCR came from a young woman with type 1 diabetes. CDR3 protein: CASSLGTDYNEQFF. CDR3 bases: TGCGCCAGCAGCTTGGGGACAGACTACAATGAGCAGTTCTTC.